This TCR beta chain was profiled in a study of T cells expressing NK-cell markers. The study's findings and limits: In a handful of donors, dominant clonotypes made up roughly 28.3-65% of CD3+CD56-NKG2C+ cells.

Comment on this clonotype: The antigen is undetermined.

TCRdb processed the 5' RACE reads again and assigns one entry to each CDR3 protein, with no DNA. This specimen shows about 460,000 distinct CDR3 sequences; the ten leading clones hold more than 1.4%. The CDR3 is 11 residues long. Germline assignment: CDR1 GTSNPN and CDR2 SVGIG (reference sequence). This TCR came from a woman aged 50 to 60 in good health. The sequenced sample consisted of blood T cells: a sorted CD56 or NKG2C T cell subset, CD4+ or CD8+ T cells, or bulk PBMC T cells (not recorded which). This sequence joins TRBV30 and TRBJ2-4. CDR3 protein: CAWGRGNIQYF.